The 5 T cell receptor beta chains below come from one sample, sequenced in a study of technical replicates of blood from several donors. The data were produced by immunoSEQ multiplex PCR, yet TCRdb's version contains in-frame clones alone and is incomplete. The repertoire holds roughly 93,000 clones, with 95% as singletons. The sequencing input was T cells isolated from PBMCs. The receptors were gathered from a human donor in good health.

The rearrangement links TRBV6-1 to TRBJ2-7, with 8 bases lining up with TRBD1. Germline-derived CDR1 and CDR2 are MNHNS and SASEGT. V shed 4 bases and J 2 bases; nucleotides not matched to a gene: 7. This CDR3 has 15 residues. The CDR3 sequence is CASSGLDRGTYEQYF. In DNA, the CDR3 is TGTGCCAGCAGTGGCCTCGACAGGGGAACCTACGAGCAGTACTTC.

This clone was picked up one time. The chain links TRBV27 to TRBJ2-7; D ambiguous. CDR3 size: 17 residues. V lost 5 bases to trimming and J lost 0 bases, with 20 bases between them. From germline, CDR1 is MNHEY and CDR2 SMNVEV (reference sequence). The CDR3 bases are TGTGCCAGCAGTCGAGATCCCAGGTCATATAGCTCCTACGAGCAGTACTTC. Protein: CASSRDPRSYSSYEQYF.

The rearrangement links TRBV6-5 to TRBJ2-1, with TRBD1 matching 11 bases. V lost 2 bases to trimming and J lost 14 bases; unmatched junction nucleotides: 2. The CDR3 extends over 12 amino acids. Germline CDR1 is MNHEY and CDR2 is SVGAGI. CDR3 sequence (DNA): TGTGCCAGCAGTTACCCGGGACAGGGGGAGTTCTTC. Its protein is CASSYPGQGEFF.

The V call is TRBV19, the J call TRBJ1-1; 9 bases align to TRBD1. V shed 8 bases, J shed 5 bases, and the junction held 6 bases outside the gene matches. Germline V lookup: CDR1 LNHDA, CDR2 SQIVND (reference sequence). The length of the CDR3 is 13 residues. CDR3 sequence (DNA): TGTGCCAGTTCCTACAGGGGGCGGACTGAAGCTTTCTTT. Translation gives CASSYRGRTEAFF. The full variable domain, with the rest looked up from reference TRBV19 and TRBJ1-1, is DGGITQSPKYLFRKEGQNVTLSCEQNLNHDAMYWYRQDPGQGLRLIYYSQIVNDFQKGDIAEGYSVSREKKESFPLTVTSAQKNPTAFYLCASSYRGRTEAFFGQGTRLTVV.

Concerning this clone itself: This specimen includes other DNA sequences encoding the same CDR3. The V gene is TRBV27, the J gene TRBJ2-7, with TRBD2 as a possible D gene (5 bases). Per germline, CDR1 MNHEY and CDR2 SMNVEV (reference sequence). The CDR3 totals 13 residues. Trimming pared 2 bases from V and 2 bases from J, leaving 7 bases between. CDR3 DNA sequence: TGTGCCAGCAGTTTAGGAGGTCCCTACGAGCAGTACTTC. It yields the protein CASSLGGPYEQYF.